The present entry profiles one T cell receptor beta chain with its context. V was trimmed by 4 bases and J by 2 bases, leaving 14 bases between them. The CDR3 is made up of 15 amino acids. The germline CDR1 and CDR2 sequences are LNHDA and SQIVND (reference sequence). The record originates from a study of blood T cell repertoires in COVID-19. Across the whole study: Some COVID-19 samples were acute and others convalescent; all came from the United States, Italy and Spain. The analysed material was cDNA or gDNA that came from T cells, B-cell-depleted T cells, or PBMCs.

In the authors' methods: Scientists estimated how many nucleated cells there were by amplifying reference gene primers. Measured with immunoSEQ multiplex PCR; TCRdb has only the in-frame clones, and not every one. The V and J calls and clone size were taken over from that table, and D and trimming were inferred from the DNA. The sample lists about 160,000 clones, 78% occurring once. Sequenced input: peripheral blood. The clonotype originates from a woman aged 80 or over with acute or convalescent COVID-19. The chain recombines TRBV19 with TRBJ1-2, with D perhaps matching TRBD1 (6 bases). CDR3 coding DNA: TGTGCCAGTAGTAAACCCGGGACATCGAACTATGGCTACACCTTC. Translation gives CASSKPGTSNYGYTF.